The 16 T cell receptor beta chains reported below all come from one sample, sequenced in a study of beta chain features in type 1 diabetes. Reverse transcribing all isolated RNA meant expressed TCRB transcripts were sequenced. Sequencing used immunoSEQ multiplex PCR; TCRdb keeps in-frame clones, though not all of them. The repertoire holds about 360,000 clones, with around 12% as singletons. Source material: naive CD4+ T cells from blood. Source of these receptors: a man in his late teens or twenties in good health.

This clone occurred a few times. The chain is built from TRBV28 and TRBJ2-4, with 8 bases identical to TRBD1. The CDR3 has 13 residues. Trimming cost V 7 bases and J 4 bases; bases outside gene matches: 3. In germline, CDR1 is MDHEN, CDR2 SYDVKM. CDR3 residues: CASTRTGKNIQYF. In DNA, the CDR3 is TGTGCCAGCACAAGGACAGGGAAAAACATTCAGTACTTC.

The chain has TRBV4-1 and TRBJ2-2; D is undetermined. The CDR3 consists of 15 residues. V was trimmed by 1 base and J by 4 bases, leaving 10 bases between them. CDR1 is MGHRA and CDR2 is YSYEKL in the germline V gene. DNA of the CDR3: TGCGCCAGCAGCCAAGCTCGCTCTAGCACCGGGGAGCTGTTTTTT. Its protein is CASSQARSSTGELFF.

This clone was recorded a few times. The J gene is TRBJ1-1, the V gene TRBV28, with no clear D. This CDR3 has 12 amino acids. Germline CDR1 MDHEN, CDR2 SYDVKM. The germline V and J ends were trimmed by 6 bases and 8 bases, with 13 bases remaining between them. Written as DNA, the CDR3 is TGTGCCAGCAGCATACTAAGACGAGAAGCTTTCTTT. Its protein is CASSILRREAFF.

This clone was observed a handful of times. In nucleotides, the CDR3 is TGTGCCAGCACGGTAGCCGAGACAGGGGTCACCGGGGAGCTGTTTTTT. The encoded protein is CASTVAETGVTGELFF. The rearrangement links TRBV28 to TRBJ2-2; TRBD1 matches at 8 bases. The CDR3 totals 16 residues. The J segment lost 4 bases and the V segment lost 7 bases, leaving 11 bases of the junction unmatched. Germline CDR1 MDHEN, CDR2 SYDVKM.

This clone was found a few times. The rearrangement links TRBV5-4 to TRBJ2-5, with TRBD1 matching over 8 bases. Germline V gene data show CDR1 as SGHNT and CDR2 as YYREEE (reference sequence). The CDR3 runs to 14 residues. Trimming at V came to 0 bases and at J to 7 bases, leaving 5 bases not matched to a gene. The CDR3 sequence: CASSLAGQGGTQYF. The CDR3 nucleotides are TGTGCCAGCAGCTTGGCCGGACAGGGTGGGACCCAGTACTTC.

V usage is TRBV7-2 and J usage is TRBJ1-2; the match to TRBD1 covers 8 bases. The trim removed 5 bases at V and 3 bases at J, leaving 8 bases unmatched. Germline CDR1 is SGHTA and CDR2 is FQGNSA. This CDR3 has 15 residues. The CDR3 nucleotides read TGTGCCAGCAGCACGCGACAGGGGAGTGACTATGGCTACACCTTC. It codes for CASSTRQGSDYGYTF. Supplemented by reference TRBV7-2 and TRBJ1-2, the full variable domain reads GAGVSQSPSNKVTEKGKDVELRCDPISGHTALYWYRQSLGQGLEFLIYFQGNSAPDKSGLPSDRFSAERTGGSVSTLTIQRTQQEDSAVYLCASSTRQGSDYGYTFGSGTRLTVV.

The chain links TRBV5-6 to TRBJ2-1, with TRBD2 identical over 7 bases. This CDR3 spans 18 amino acids. V dropped 7 bases and J dropped 0; count of bases not matched to a gene: 16. Looked up from germline, CDR1 is SGHDT and CDR2 is YYEEEE. CDR3 sequence (DNA): TGTGCCAGCCTAGGTGTGGACCTGGGGGGGAGCTCCTACAATGAGCAGTTCTTC. Translating gives CASLGVDLGGSSYNEQFF.

V usage is TRBV5-6 and J usage is TRBJ1-2, with D maybe TRBD1 (5 bases). V gave up 4 bases and J gave up 2 bases, with 15 bases separating them. CDR3 length: 15 amino acids. Germline-derived CDR1 and CDR2 are SGHDT and YYEEEE. The CDR3 sequence: CASSTTYQGNYGYTF. The CDR3 DNA is TGTGCCAGCAGCACCACCTACCAGGGAAACTATGGCTACACCTTC.

In this sample, this clone turned up a few times. The chain links TRBV11-1 to TRBJ2-5; the D is unclear. The better agreement between TRBJ2-7 and the DNA end casts doubt on the J call. Germline V CDR1 and CDR2: SGHAT, FQDESV (reference sequence). This CDR3 comprises 13 residues. CDR3 sequence: CASSLAPSYEQYF. Here the CDR3 DNA reads TGTGCCAGCAGCTTAGCCCCTTCCTACGAGCAGTACTTC.

This clone was recorded a few times. The chain has TRBV5-6 and TRBJ1-5; D is perhaps TRBD1 (6 bases). Germline V gene lookup returns CDR1 SGHDT and CDR2 YYEEEE. V was pared by 5 bases and J by 2 bases, with 11 bases between. The CDR3 loop spans 14 amino acids. Here the CDR3 DNA reads TGTGCCAGCAGGGAACAGGGAGGCAATCAGCCCCAGCATTTT. Protein: CASREQGGNQPQHF.

This clone was detected a few times. This chain links TRBV27 with TRBJ1-1; 10 bases align to TRBD1. V lost 6 bases, J lost 4 bases, and 2 bases stayed unmatched. The CDR3 consists of 13 residues. CDR1 and CDR2 (germline): MNHEY, SMNVEV (reference sequence). The DNA for the CDR3 is TGTGCCAGCAGCAGGGACAGGGGCACTGAAGCTTTCTTT. Residues: CASSRDRGTEAFF.

The rearrangement uses TRBV7-9 and TRBJ1-1; D might be TRBD1 (5 bases). Germline CDR1 is SEHNR and CDR2 is FQNEAQ (reference sequence). V dropped 3 bases and J dropped 1 base, with 12 bases sitting between them. The CDR3 contains 15 residues. CDR3 residues: CASSFPPGENTEAFF. DNA of the CDR3: TGTGCCAGCAGCTTTCCCCCGGGGGAGAACACTGAAGCTTTCTTT.

The chain employs TRBV18 and TRBJ1-1, with D maybe TRBD1 (6 bases). Germline CDR1 and CDR2: KGHSH and LQKENI. CDR3 size: 16 residues. V lost 2 bases and J 0 bases, leaving 13 bases between the germline ends. CDR3: CASSPMGGQLNTEAFF. In nucleotides, the CDR3 is TGTGCCAGCTCACCAATGGGGGGGCAGTTGAACACTGAAGCTTTCTTT. The full variable domain, rest sourced from reference TRBV18 and TRBJ1-1, is NAGVMQNPRHLVRRRGQEARLRCSPMKGHSHVYWYRQLPEEGLKFMVYLQKENIIDESGMPKERFSAEFPKEGPSILRIQQVVRGDSAAYFCASSPMGGQLNTEAFFGQGTRLTVV.

The gene calls are TRBV5-1 and TRBJ2-7; a possible D gene is TRBD1 (5 bases). The V end lost 4 bases, the J end lost 0 bases, and 8 bases lay between the germline ends. This CDR3 has 13 residues. Germline-derived CDR1 and CDR2 are SGHRS and YFSETQ. The CDR3 DNA reads as TGCGCCAGCAGCCTCAGGGTCTCCTACGAGCAGTACTTC. Translated: CASSLRVSYEQYF.

In its sample, this clone was seen a few times. J is TRBJ2-5 and V is TRBV19; 9 nucleotides align to TRBD2. The CDR3 has 16 amino acids. Germline trimming cut 0 bases from V and 5 bases from J; bases unmatched to any gene: 7. CDR1 and CDR2 from the germline V gene are LNHDA and SQIVND (reference sequence). This chain's CDR3 is CASSIDASGIRETQYF. The CDR3 DNA is TGTGCCAGTAGTATAGATGCTAGCGGGATACGGGAGACCCAGTACTTC.

V is TRBV29-1 and J is TRBJ2-7; the D is unclear. V shed 7 bases and J shed 4 bases, with 14 bases lying between them. In germline, CDR1 is SQVTM, CDR2 ANQGSEA. The CDR3 sequence is 12 residues long. Here the CDR3 reads CSAQTLRYEQYF. In DNA, the CDR3 is TGCAGCGCCCAGACCCTGAGGTACGAGCAGTACTTC.